This TCR beta chain was documented in a study of blood T cell repertoires in COVID-19. Across the whole study: Specimens from acute and convalescent COVID-19 originated in the United States, Italy and Spain.

Profiling relied on immunoSEQ multiplex PCR, and the TCRdb table lists in-frame clones only, not all of them. The table records tens of thousands of clones, 84% of them present only once. In the case of this clone: The sample contains more than one DNA sequence encoding this CDR3.

The CDR3 loop spans 12 amino acids. V gave up 5 bases and J gave up 6 bases; unmatched junction bases: 4. CDR1 and CDR2 (germline): SQVTM, ANQGSEA. The sample was peripheral blood. The TCR comes from a man aged 45-65 years with COVID-19, enrolled during active disease. The chain couples TRBV29-1 to TRBJ1-2; 9 nucleotides line up with TRBD1. The CDR3 sequence is CSVPDRGHGYTF. In nucleotides, the CDR3 is TGCAGCGTTCCGGACAGGGGACATGGCTACACCTTC.